This T cell receptor beta chain was sequenced in a study of T cell clonality in common variable immunodeficiency. General study findings and limits: Fewer TCRbeta clones were shared among CVID subjects than controls. The cause of increased CVID clonality remains unclear without subpopulation sequencing. Compared with healthy controls, CVID subjects showed increased TCRbeta clonality, mostly in about a third.

CDR1 is SGHRS and CDR2 is YFSETQ in the germline V gene. V was shortened by 4 bases and J by 3 bases, with 12 bases between the two germline ends. The CDR3 contains 14 residues. There are many counts of this clone. Its antigen is not identified. The read comes to an end 3 residues before the CDR3 does, leaving the germline J gene to fill in the end. Within the sample, other DNA sequences also encode this same CDR3. Both groups were predominantly of Caucasian heritage. The data were produced by immunoSEQ multiplex PCR, yet TCRdb's version contains in-frame clones alone and is incomplete. The sample contains fewer than 70,000 clones, none of them singletons.

This TCR came from a person between 18 and 75 years old in good health. The specimen was peripheral blood mononuclear cells. The V and J genes are TRBV5-1 and TRBJ2-3; perhaps TRBD1 as D (6 bases). The CDR3 loop is CASSPGQRTDTQYF. The CDR3 bases that were read are TGCGCCAGCAGCCCTGGACAGAGAACAGATACG.